Presented here are 32 T cell receptor beta chains from one specimen sequenced in a study of blood T cell repertoires in COVID-19. Here immunoSEQ multiplex PCR was the method, and the copy in TCRdb shows in-frame clones only, minus some. The table shows 180,000 or so clones, with about 80% occurring only once. Sequencing was performed on PBMCs or T cells enriched from blood (not recorded which). The receptors originated from a middle-aged man who had recovered from COVID-19.

V gene TRBV7-2 combines with J gene TRBJ1-5; a weak D match, TRBD1 (5 bases). Germline V gives CDR1 SGHTA, CDR2 FQGNSA. Trimming removed 5 bases at V and 2 bases at J, with 16 bases between. The CDR3 is 16 residues long. The CDR3 loop is CASSISGGWGNQPQHF. The CDR3 coding sequence is TGTGCCAGCAGCATAAGCGGGGGTTGGGGCAATCAGCCCCAGCATTTT.

The chain recombines TRBV10-3 with TRBJ1-5; the D is unclear. Trimming removed 3 bases at V and 7 bases at J, with 13 bases between. Germline values: CDR1 ENHRY, CDR2 SYGVKD. The CDR3 length is 14 residues. CDR3 sequence reads: CAISEAPGRQPQHF. In DNA, the CDR3 is TGTGCCATCAGTGAAGCGCCCGGGAGGCAGCCCCAGCATTTT.

The CDR3 loop is CASSQDAGHTEAFF. CDR3 coding DNA: TGCGCCAGCAGCCAAGATGCGGGTCACACTGAAGCTTTCTTT. V usage is TRBV4-3 and J usage is TRBJ1-1; D unresolved. The V gene lost 0 bases and the J gene lost 3 bases, with 8 bases spanning the gap. This CDR3 is 14 amino acids long. Germline assignment: CDR1 LGHNA and CDR2 YSLEER.

The rearrangement uses TRBV6-6 and TRBJ1-4, with D uncertain. V was clipped by 6 bases and J by 3 bases, with 5 bases between them. The V gene's germline CDR1 is MNHNY and CDR2 SVGAGI (reference sequence). This CDR3 contains 12 residues. CDR3 nucleotide sequence: TGTGCCAGCAGCCTATCTAATGAAAAACTGTTTTTT. This sequence encodes CASSLSNEKLFF.

This chain uses TRBV5-1 with TRBJ1-3; possible D gene TRBD1, 5 bases. The CDR3 contains 13 residues. The germline CDR1 and CDR2 sequences are SGHRS and YFSETQ. V lost 4 bases, J lost 4 bases, and 9 bases lay in between. The CDR3 DNA reads TGCGCCAGCAGCCTCTCAGGGGGAAACACCATATATTTT. This sequence encodes CASSLSGGNTIYF.

This chain joins TRBV18 and TRBJ2-5, with 7 bases that match TRBD2. The ends lost 0 bases at V and 4 bases at J; junction bases unmatched: 2. There are 14 residues in the CDR3. The germline V gene has CDR1 KGHSH and CDR2 LQKENI. The DNA for the CDR3 is TGTGCCAGCTCACCACCGACTAGCCGAGAGACCCAGTACTTC. Encoded protein: CASSPPTSRETQYF.

CDR3 sequence (DNA): TGTGCCAGCAGCTTTTCCGGGCAGGGAGGAATTGGCTACACCTTC. It yields the protein CASSFSGQGGIGYTF. The V and J genes are TRBV7-2 and TRBJ1-2, with D maybe TRBD1 (5 bases). The ends were cut back, 3 bases at V and 7 bases at J, with 18 bases in the middle. The CDR3 totals 15 residues. Germline values: CDR1 SGHTA, CDR2 FQGNSA.

The DNA for the CDR3 is TGCGCCAGCAGCTTGGGAACGGGGGGGCCGACAGATACGCAGTATTTT. Encoded protein: CASSLGTGGPTDTQYF. The V and J genes are TRBV5-1 and TRBJ2-3; TRBD2 matches 8 bases. V dropped 0 bases and J dropped 3; count of bases not matched to a gene: 6. There are 16 residues in the CDR3. Germline V lookup: CDR1 SGHRS, CDR2 YFSETQ. The full variable domain, rest sourced from reference TRBV5-1 and TRBJ2-3, is KAGVTQTPRYLIKTRGQQVTLSCSPISGHRSVSWYQQTPGQGLQFLFEYFSETQRNKGNFPGRFSGRQFSNSRSEMNVSTLELGDSALYLCASSLGTGGPTDTQYFGPGTRLTVL.

The chain employs TRBV19 and TRBJ1-6; D unclear. V lost 4 bases, J lost 6 bases, and 4 bases lay in between. The CDR3 is 12 amino acids. The V gene's germline CDR1 is LNHDA and CDR2 SQIVND (reference sequence). The DNA for the CDR3 is TGTGCCAGTAGTACGGGTAATTCACCCCTCCACTTT. Translation: CASSTGNSPLHF.

V and J are TRBV4-1 and TRBJ2-1; D is undetermined. The CDR3 is made up of 16 amino acids. With 1 base removed from V and 5 bases from J, the gap between germline ends came to 15 bases. CDR1 is MGHRA and CDR2 is YSYEKL in the germline V gene. The CDR3 sequence: CASSQVVRRQDNEQFF. CDR3 coding DNA: TGCGCCAGCAGCCAAGTAGTGCGCCGGCAGGACAATGAGCAGTTCTTC.

This clone has just one count. This sequence joins TRBV5-1 and TRBJ2-5, with TRBD1 matching 7 bases. Germline V gene lookup returns CDR1 SGHRS and CDR2 YFSETQ. This CDR3 contains 14 residues. J was trimmed by 3 bases and V by 5 bases; bases with no gene match: 7. This chain's CDR3 is CASRYRDSEETQYF. CDR3 coding DNA: TGCGCCAGCAGATACCGGGACAGTGAAGAGACCCAGTACTTC.

The chain recombines TRBV6-5 with TRBJ2-1, with D perhaps TRBD2 (7 bases). The CDR3 has 12 residues. CDR1 MNHEY and CDR2 SVGAGI come from the germline V gene. Deletions cut 0 bases from V and 16 bases from J, with 13 bases between. The CDR3 nucleotides are TGTGCCAGCAGTTACTCGGGGGGGGGCAGCTTCTTC. The encoded protein is CASSYSGGGSFF.

This clone was found a few times. V gene TRBV5-1 combines with J gene TRBJ1-4; D remains ambiguous. Between the trimmed V and J ends, which lost 4 bases and 8 bases, there was a span of 15 bases. Germline-derived CDR1 and CDR2 are SGHRS and YFSETQ. There are 14 residues in the CDR3. The CDR3 nucleotides read TGCGCCAGCAGCCAAGACCGGGTAGAGGAAAAACTGTTTTTT. Its protein product is CASSQDRVEEKLFF.

The gene calls are TRBV3-1 (or the pseudogene TRBV3-2) and TRBJ2-1; D is perhaps TRBD1 (6 bases). The ends were cut back, 0 bases at V and 2 bases at J, with 11 bases in the middle. CDR1 and CDR2 (germline): LGHDT, YNNKEL (reference sequence). This CDR3 comprises 16 residues. CDR3 bases: TGTGCCAGCAGCCAAGATTTCAGGGGCCCCTACAATGAGCAGTTCTTC. The encoded protein is CASSQDFRGPYNEQFF.

This clone appeared a single time. This chain connects TRBV30 to TRBJ1-1; 8 bases are shared with TRBD1. J was trimmed by 5 bases and V by 1 base; bases with no gene match: 6. CDR1 and CDR2 from the germline V gene are GTSNPN and SVGIG (reference sequence). The CDR3 is 14 residues long. In DNA, the CDR3 is TGTGCCTGGAGTGCGGACAGGGTCAAGACTGAAGCTTTCTTT. Translation: CAWSADRVKTEAFF.

The chain recombines TRBV4-2 with TRBJ1-5; perhaps TRBD1 as D (5 bases). The CDR3 covers 15 residues. The V end was cut by 2 bases, the J end by 2 bases, with 10 bases between. Per germline, CDR1 LGHNA and CDR2 YNFKEQ. CDR3: CASSQRGQGNQPQHF. The CDR3 DNA follows: TGTGCCAGCAGCCAAAGGGGTCAGGGCAATCAGCCCCAGCATTTT.

The rearrangement joins TRBV7-9 to TRBJ2-7; perhaps TRBD1 as D (6 bases). CDR1 and CDR2 from the germline V gene are SEHNR and FQNEAQ (reference sequence). This CDR3 region has 14 residues. V lost 0 bases, J lost 5 bases, and 11 bases lay in between. CDR3 bases: TGTGCCAGCAGCTTAGCCGGACAGTCCCACGAGCAGTACTTC. Its translation: CASSLAGQSHEQYF.

This chain uses TRBV9 with TRBJ1-2; weak D call: TRBD1 (5 bases). This CDR3 is built from 13 residues. Trimming stripped 0 bases from V and 7 bases from J, with 10 bases between. Germline V CDR1 and CDR2: SGDLS, YYNGEE. The CDR3 is CASSVGGDSGYTF. The DNA for the CDR3 is TGTGCCAGCAGCGTAGGAGGGGACTCTGGCTACACCTTC.

The chain has TRBV27 and TRBJ1-6; tentative D call: TRBD1 (6 bases). The germline CDR1 and CDR2 sequences are MNHEY and SMNVEV (reference sequence). Trimming left V 1 base short and J 9 bases short, with 16 bases between. This CDR3 spans 16 amino acids. In nucleotides, the CDR3 is TGTGCCAGCAGTTTATTAGGGGGGGTGGTGGGTTCACCCCTCCACTTT. Amino acid sequence: CASSLLGGVVGSPLHF.

The V gene is TRBV5-1, the J gene TRBJ2-7; TRBD1 agrees at 10 bases. The CDR3 is 16 amino acids. The V gene's germline CDR1 is SGHRS and CDR2 YFSETQ. Germline trimming cut 1 base from V and 6 bases from J; bases unmatched to any gene: 10. In DNA form, the CDR3 reads TGCGCCAGCAGCTTGTTTGCCGGACAGGGGGTTCGCGAGCAGTACTTC. It specifies CASSLFAGQGVREQYF.

The chain has TRBV10-3 and TRBJ1-2; 9 bases agree with TRBD1. Germline V gene data show CDR1 as ENHRY and CDR2 as SYGVKD. The CDR3 is made up of 14 amino acids. V gave up 11 bases and J gave up 1 base; unmatched junction bases: 8. CDR3: CAATGTGLNYGYTF. In DNA, the CDR3 is TGTGCCGCCACCGGGACAGGGCTTAACTATGGCTACACCTTC.

This chain links TRBV2 with TRBJ1-2; no clear D. Looked up from germline, CDR1 is SNHLY and CDR2 is FYNNEI. Trimming took 0 bases from V and 8 from J, leaving 13 bases between them. The CDR3 consists of 14 residues. The CDR3 DNA sequence: TGTGCCAGCAGTGAAGCGCTCGAAGCGGGCGGCTACACCTTC. Encoded protein: CASSEALEAGGYTF.

The CDR3 nucleotides are TGTGCCAGCAAAGGCGACAGATTCCAAGGAGAGTTCTTC. Protein product: CASKGDRFQGEFF. The rearrangement joins TRBV28 to TRBJ2-1; maybe TRBD1 (5 bases). The CDR3 is 13 amino acids. Germline V gene sequence: CDR1 MDHEN, CDR2 SYDVKM. With 7 bases removed from V and 14 bases from J, the gap between germline ends came to 21 bases. Together with reference TRBV28 and TRBJ2-1, the CDR3 gives the full variable domain: DVKVTQSSRYLVKRTGEKVFLECVQDMDHENMFWYRQDPGLGLRLIYFSYDVKMKEKGDIPEGYSVSREKKERFSLILESASTNQTSMYLCASKGDRFQGEFFGPGTRLTVL.

Here the CDR3 reads CAVGSAGNQPQHF. The CDR3 nucleotides read TGTGCCGTTGGGTCGGCGGGCAATCAGCCCCAGCATTTT. V and J are TRBV6-5 and TRBJ1-5, with unresolved D. In germline, CDR1 is MNHEY, CDR2 SVGAGI. CDR3 length: 13 residues. V gave up 11 bases and J gave up 2 bases, with 13 bases separating them.

This clone appeared a single time. This chain joins TRBV11-3 and TRBJ2-4, with D maybe TRBD1 (5 bases). V was trimmed by 5 bases and J by 8 bases, leaving 16 bases between them. CDR3 size: 14 residues. Germline V gene sequence: CDR1 SGHNT, CDR2 YENEEA. The CDR3 DNA reads as TGTGCCAGCAGCCCCCAGGGAAGGGATGACATTCAGTACTTC. It yields the protein CASSPQGRDDIQYF.

This chain joins TRBV19 and TRBJ1-2; the match to TRBD1 covers 12 bases. Germline V CDR1 and CDR2: LNHDA, SQIVND (reference sequence). The CDR3 contains 17 residues. V lost 5 bases, J lost 4 bases, and 11 bases stayed unmatched. This CDR3 reads CASSSRDRGQTGYGYTF. The CDR3 DNA reads as TGTGCCAGTAGTTCCCGGGACAGGGGGCAGACGGGCTATGGCTACACCTTC.

This clone appeared a single time. The chain carries TRBV5-1 and TRBJ2-2; TRBD1 aligns across 9 bases. CDR3 size: 14 residues. CDR1 is SGHRS and CDR2 is YFSETQ in the germline V gene. The ends lost 5 bases at V and 6 bases at J; junction bases unmatched: 5. The CDR3 sequence is CASSSGTGSGELFF. CDR3 nucleotides: TGCGCCAGCAGTTCCGGGACAGGGTCCGGGGAGCTGTTTTTT.

The chain joins TRBV7-9 to TRBJ2-1; D is possibly TRBD1 (5 bases). Trimming pared 5 bases from V and 7 bases from J, leaving 21 bases between. The germline V gene has CDR1 SEHNR and CDR2 FQNEAQ (reference sequence). This CDR3 has 16 amino acids. Written as DNA, the CDR3 is TGTGCCAGCAGCCTAGAGTGGGGCAGGGAATGGAATGAGCAGTTCTTC. It translates to CASSLEWGREWNEQFF. Drawing the rest from reference TRBV7-9 and TRBJ2-1, the complete variable domain is DTGVSQNPRHKITKRGQNVTFRCDPISEHNRLYWYRQTLGQGPEFLTYFQNEAQLEKSRLLSDRFSAERPKGSFSTLEIQRTEQGDSAMYLCASSLEWGREWNEQFFGPGTRLTVL.

The CDR3 here is CASSLRGTSGNPSTDTQYF. CDR3 coding DNA: TGTGCCAGCAGTTTAAGGGGGACTAGCGGGAATCCAAGCACAGATACGCAGTATTTT. The chain joins TRBV27 to TRBJ2-3, with 13 bases that match TRBD2. The length of the CDR3 is 19 residues. Germline values: CDR1 MNHEY, CDR2 SMNVEV (reference sequence). Trimming removed 2 bases from V and 0 bases from J; junction bases left unmatched: 8.

This clone was seen more than once but under ten times. The rearrangement uses TRBV3-1 (or the pseudogene TRBV3-2) and TRBJ1-2; no clear D. The CDR3 is 16 residues long. CDR1 LGHDT and CDR2 YNNKEL come from the germline V gene (reference sequence). V was shortened by 1 base and J by 4 bases, with 16 bases between the two germline ends. CDR3 DNA sequence: TGTGCCAGCAGCCAAGGAATTGGAGGATTAGGCTATGGCTACACCTTC. Protein sequence: CASSQGIGGLGYGYTF.

V usage is TRBV10-3 and J usage is TRBJ2-3, with D maybe TRBD1 (6 bases). The CDR3 consists of 15 residues. Germline V gives CDR1 ENHRY, CDR2 SYGVKD. The germline V and J ends were trimmed by 3 bases and 6 bases, with 16 bases remaining between them. CDR3 in DNA: TGTGCCATCAGTGAACAGGGATCCTCCCCGGATACGCAGTATTTT. It specifies CAISEQGSSPDTQYF.

V gene TRBV5-1 combines with J gene TRBJ1-1; TRBD1 might be the D (5 bases). CDR3 length equals 14 residues. Germline lookup yields CDR1 SGHRS and CDR2 YFSETQ. Trimming pared 0 bases from V and 4 bases from J, leaving 10 bases between. In DNA form, the CDR3 reads TGCGCCAGCAGCTTGGTTGACAGTTCCACTGAAGCTTTCTTT. Its translation is CASSLVDSSTEAFF.